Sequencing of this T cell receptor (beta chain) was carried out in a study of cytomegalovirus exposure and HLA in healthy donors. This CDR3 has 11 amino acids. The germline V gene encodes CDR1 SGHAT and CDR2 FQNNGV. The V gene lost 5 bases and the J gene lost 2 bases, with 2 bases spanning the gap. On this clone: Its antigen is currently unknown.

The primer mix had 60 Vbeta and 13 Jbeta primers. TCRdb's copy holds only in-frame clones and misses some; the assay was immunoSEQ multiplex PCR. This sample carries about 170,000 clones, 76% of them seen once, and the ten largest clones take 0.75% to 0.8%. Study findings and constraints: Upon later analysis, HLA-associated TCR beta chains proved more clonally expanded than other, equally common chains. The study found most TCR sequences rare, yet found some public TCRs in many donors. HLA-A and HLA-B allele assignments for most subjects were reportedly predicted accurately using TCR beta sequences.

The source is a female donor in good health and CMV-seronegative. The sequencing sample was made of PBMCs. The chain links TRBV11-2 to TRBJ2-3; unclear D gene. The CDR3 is CASSHTDTQYF. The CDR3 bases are TGTGCCAGCAGCCACACAGATACGCAGTATTTT.